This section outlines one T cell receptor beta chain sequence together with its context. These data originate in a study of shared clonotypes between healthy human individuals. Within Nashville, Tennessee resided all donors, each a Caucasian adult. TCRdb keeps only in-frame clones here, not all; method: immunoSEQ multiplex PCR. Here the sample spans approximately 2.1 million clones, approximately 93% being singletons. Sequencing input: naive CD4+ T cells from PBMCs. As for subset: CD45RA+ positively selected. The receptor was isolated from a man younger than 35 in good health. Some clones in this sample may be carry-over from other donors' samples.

The CDR3 DNA reads as TGTGCCAGCAGTCGGAGGGGAGAGGACTATGGCTACACCTTC. It yields the protein CASSRRGEDYGYTF. The V gene is TRBV5-6, the J gene TRBJ1-2, with D perhaps TRBD1 (5 bases). V was pared by 5 bases and J by 3 bases, with 14 bases between. CDR1 SGHDT and CDR2 YYEEEE come from the germline V gene. The CDR3 runs 14 residues.